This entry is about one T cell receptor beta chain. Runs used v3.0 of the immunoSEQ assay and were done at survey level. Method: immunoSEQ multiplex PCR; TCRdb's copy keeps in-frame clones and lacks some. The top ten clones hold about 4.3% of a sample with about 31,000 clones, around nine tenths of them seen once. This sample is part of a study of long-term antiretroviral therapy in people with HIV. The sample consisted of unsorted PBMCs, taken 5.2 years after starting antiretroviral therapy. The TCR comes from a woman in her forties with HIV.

The CDR3 DNA reads as TGTGCCAGTTCCCCGACAGGGTTTCGAGGCTACACCTTC. Amino acid sequence: CASSPTGFRGYTF. This chain connects TRBV19 to TRBJ1-2, with 7 positions matching TRBD1. The CDR3 is 13 amino acids. V shed 8 bases, J shed 8 bases, and the junction held 11 bases outside the gene matches. From germline, CDR1 is LNHDA and CDR2 SQIVND (reference sequence).